A selection of T cell receptor beta chains follows, all from one sample in a study of T cells in Graves' hyperthyroidism and ophthalmopathy. TCRdb re-called the multiplex PCR reads through MiXCR, storing one row per CDR3 protein. The data show approximately 600,000 distinct CDR3 sequences, roughly 14% seen once. The sequenced sample consisted of blood. The receptors derive from a woman in her forties with Graves' ophthalmopathy. The CDR3 runs from the conserved cysteine through the conserved F or W. Each record gives: V gene, J gene, clone size, D gene, CDR3 protein, CDR3 DNA. The D gene is left open where the match is weak. Clone size is not always given. Where it is, it says once, few, many or a class for expanded clones.

TRBV27	TRBJ1-3	many	-	CASRRVNGNTIYF	TGTGCCAGCCGCAGGGTAAATGGAAACACCATATATTTT
TRBV27	TRBJ2-7	many	-	CASSRVAGGYEQYF	TGTGCCAGCAGTAGGGTGGCAGGCGGTTACGAGCAGTACTTC
TRBV5-1	TRBJ1-1	-	-	CASSHTGPRDEAFF	TGCGCCAGCAGCCATACCGGACCCCGGGATGAAGCTTTCTTT
TRBV10-3	TRBJ2-5	many	TRBD1	CAIRSGTGEETQYF	TGTGCCATCAGGTCCGGGACAGGGGAAGAGACCCAGTACTTC
TRBV2	TRBJ1-1	many	-	CASSDNPVFEAFF	TGTGCCAGCAGTGACAATCCGGTATTTGAAGCTTTCTTT
TRBV27	TRBJ2-7	many	TRBD2	CASSPIAGVDEQYF	TGTGCCAGCAGTCCGATAGCGGGAGTTGACGAGCAGTACTTC
TRBV30	TRBJ1-2	few	-	CAWSAGLGMGYTF	TGTGCCTGGAGTGCCGGACTGGGAATGGGCTACACCTTC
TRBV28	TRBJ2-4	few	TRBD2	CASSLRLAGASTNAKNIQYF	TGTGCCAGCAGTCTCCGACTAGCGGGAGCCTCTACTAATGCCAAAAACATTCAGTACTTC
TRBV29-1	TRBJ1-2	many	-	CSVNSNYGYTF	TGCAGCGTAAACAGTAACTATGGCTACACCTTC
TRBV20-1	TRBJ2-5	many	-	CSARSPRGAGETQYF	TGCAGTGCTAGATCCCCGAGGGGAGCAGGAGAGACCCAGTACTTC
TRBV6-5	TRBJ2-3	-	TRBD1	CASSYSRDRGSDTQYF	TGTGCCAGCAGTTACTCCCGGGACAGGGGATCAGATACGCAGTATTTT
TRBV7-2	TRBJ2-7	many	-	CASSLGFISYEQYF	TGTGCCAGCAGCTTAGGCTTCATCTCCTACGAGCAGTACTTC
TRBV27	TRBJ2-7	many	-	CAIRNRVTYEQYF	TGTGCCATCCGGAACAGGGTGACCTACGAGCAGTACTTC
TRBV19	TRBJ1-5	-	-	CASSIRSFNQPQHF	TGTGCCAGTAGTATCCGCAGCTTCAATCAGCCCCAGCATTTT
TRBV28	TRBJ1-1	many	TRBD1	CASLTGVYTEAFF	TGTGCCAGCCTGACAGGGGTGTACACTGAAGCTTTCTTT
TRBV28	TRBJ1-2	few	-	CASSLGSAQALRDGYTF	TGTGCCAGCAGTTTGGGTTCTGCCCAGGCGCTGAGAGATGGCTACACCTTC